This TCR beta chain was observed in a study of cytomegalovirus exposure and HLA in healthy donors. Findings of the study overall: There were several of the most significant clusters that appeared linked to common viral pathogens in a later analysis.

This clone was seen more than once but under ten times. Its antigen is undetermined. The PCR employed 60 Vbeta primers together with 13 Jbeta primers. Sequenced by immunoSEQ multiplex PCR; TCRdb stores in-frame clones only, minus some. The data contain under 200,000 clones, roughly four fifths of them singletons. The ends were cut back, 0 bases at V and 8 bases at J, with 10 bases in the middle. CDR3 size: 14 residues. Germline values: CDR1 SGHDN, CDR2 FVKESK. The chain recombines TRBV14 with TRBJ2-2; TRBD2 is a possible D gene (5 bases). The sequence came from a man between 18 and 35 years old in good health and CMV-seronegative. Material for sequencing was PBMCs. The CDR3, as DNA: TGTGCCAGCAGCCAAGACAGCCTAGCAGGGGAGCTGTTTTTT. Translating it yields CASSQDSLAGELFF.